A selection of T cell receptor beta chains follows, all from one sample in a study of technical replicates of blood from a few donors. Assay used: immunoSEQ multiplex PCR; TCRdb lists only in-frame clones, some missing. The table shows around 80,000 clones, with approximately 91% occurring only once. The specimen was T cells isolated from PBMCs. The receptors stem from a human donor in good health. The CDR3 runs from the conserved cysteine through the conserved F or W. The D gene is left open where the match is weak. Clone sizes are given selectively: once, few, many, or a class where the clone is expanded.

clone size	D gene	V gene	J gene	CDR3 protein	CDR3 DNA
once	TRBD1	TRBV11-2	TRBJ2-7	CASSLVQGPYEQYF	TGTGCCAGCAGCTTAGTACAGGGGCCCTACGAGCAGTACTTC
once	.	TRBV7-2	TRBJ2-7	CASSLLGGEQYF	TGTGCCAGCAGCCTACTAGGGGGCGAGCAGTACTTC
.	TRBD2	TRBV7-9	TRBJ2-1	CASSFPTSGSIHNEQFF	TGTGCCAGCAGCTTCCCAACTAGCGGGAGTATCCACAATGAGCAGTTCTTC
.	TRBD1	TRBV6-6	TRBJ1-1	CASSGQATMNTEAFF	TGTGCCAGCAGTGGACAGGCGACCATGAACACTGAAGCTTTCTTT
.	.	TRBV7-9	TRBJ2-7	CASSFSQGTYEQYF	TGTGCCAGCAGCTTTAGCCAGGGAACCTACGAGCAGTACTTC
.	.	TRBV29-1	TRBJ2-7	CSVGGLHEQYF	TGCAGCGTTGGGGGGCTCCACGAGCAGTACTTC
.	.	TRBV12-5	TRBJ1-2	CASGLEQTPGGYTF	TGTGCTAGTGGTTTGGAACAGACACCTGGAGGCTACACCTTC
.	.	TRBV29-1	TRBJ2-3	CSVDPRIGADTQYF	TGCAGCGTAGATCCACGGATAGGGGCAGATACGCAGTATTTT
.	TRBD2	TRBV4-2	TRBJ2-1	CASSQGLAGEGEQFF	TGTGCCAGCAGCCAGGGACTAGCGGGAGAAGGCGAGCAGTTCTTC
once	.	TRBV5-1	TRBJ2-2	CASRDSNTGELFF	TGCGCCAGCAGAGACAGTAACACCGGGGAGCTGTTTTTT
once	TRBD1	TRBV11-2	TRBJ2-5	CASSLIPGQAEGTQYF	TGTGCCAGCAGCTTAATCCCGGGACAGGCCGAAGGGACCCAGTACTTC
few	TRBD2	TRBV19	TRBJ2-1	CASMPSGTNEQFF	TGTGCCAGTATGCCTAGCGGGACCAATGAGCAGTTCTTC
few	.	TRBV20-1	TRBJ1-1	CSVQGTSLAFF	TGCAGTGTGCAGGGGACAAGTTTAGCTTTCTTT
.	TRBD1	TRBV6-5	TRBJ2-7	CASSYGTGGSYEQYF	TGTGCCAGCAGTTACGGGACAGGGGGATCCTACGAGCAGTACTTC
.	TRBD2	TRBV7-9	TRBJ2-3	CASVSGGAPTDTQYF	TGTGCCAGTGTGAGCGGGGGGGCCCCCACAGATACGCAGTATTTT
.	.	TRBV27	TRBJ1-4	CASSSQGYNEKLFF	TGTGCCAGCAGCTCTCAGGGATATAATGAAAAACTGTTTTTT
.	.	TRBV29-1	TRBJ1-2	CSVESNYGYTF	TGCAGCGTTGAGAGTAACTATGGCTACACCTTC